The rows below give T cell receptor beta chains drawn from one sample of a study of Tregs in tolerant kidney transplant recipients. Some clones are missing from TCRdb's copy, which holds only in-frame ones; the method was immunoSEQ multiplex PCR. The sample records 65,000 or so clones, roughly 86% being singletons. The specimen comprised CD4+ T cells from blood (PBMCs), sampled 6 months after the transplant. All receptors come from a human patient who received a combined kidney and bone marrow transplant. Some T cells may be transferred from the graft donor. Each CDR3 is given without its conserved first and last residue. For some rows the clone size is stated as once, few or many, or as a class when expanded; others skip it.

length	V	size	J	CDR3
15	TRBV5-1	-	TRBJ2-1	ASSLIGRGQSYNEQF
10	TRBV28	once	TRBJ2-7	ASVDINYEQY
14	TRBV19	-	TRBJ1-5	ASSIVRSHSNQPQH
13	TRBV5-1	-	TRBJ1-2	ASSLMAGRDYGYT
13	TRBV5-1	-	TRBJ2-3	ASSLGPGSPDTQY
12	TRBV9	-	TRBJ2-1	ASSVGVAPNEQF
16	TRBV7-6	-	TRBJ1-4	ASSLERLGGWSNEKLF
12	TRBV7-3	-	TRBJ2-5	ASSLQGSSETQY
10	TRBV6-6	-	TRBJ2-7	ASSYSGDTQY
12	TRBV10-3	-	TRBJ1-2	AIRTRLGGYGYT
12	TRBV7-9	-	TRBJ2-2	ASSLGLNTGELF
14	TRBV21-1	-	TRBJ1-3	ASSKPRDSSGNTIY
13	TRBV25-1	-	TRBJ1-3	ASRYRARSGNTIY
10	TRBV15	-	TRBJ2-7	ATSASSYEQY
12	TRBV10-3	-	-	AISELDWSSKLF
10	TRBV7-6	-	TRBJ2-2	ASTGGTGELF
13	TRBV5-1	-	TRBJ1-4	ASSPLGGNGEKLF
13	TRBV18	-	TRBJ2-1	ASSPPSASYNEQF